This TCR beta chain emerged from a study of blood T cell repertoires in COVID-19. Study information: Acute-phase and convalescent COVID-19 samples originated in the United States, Italy and Spain. From T cells, B-cell-depleted T cells, or PBMCs came the material, which was cDNA or gDNA.

Source study methods: From reference gene primer amplification, estimates of nucleated cell counts were derived. Generated by immunoSEQ multiplex PCR, the TCRdb table keeps only in-frame clones and is missing some. From that table come the V and J calls and clone size; the DNA was used to work out D and trimming. The sample lists about 46,000 clones; about 86% were seen once. This CDR3 comprises 17 residues. Germline loops: CDR1 KGHSH, CDR2 LQKENI. Trimming took 6 bases from V and 5 from J, leaving 20 bases between them. This chain joins TRBV18 and TRBJ1-6; maybe TRBD1 (6 bases). Sequenced: peripheral blood. The receptor was isolated from an elderly woman with acute or convalescent COVID-19. The CDR3 loop reads CASSQKPGGQDNSPLHF. CDR3 sequence (DNA): TGTGCCAGCTCCCAAAAACCGGGGGGGCAAGATAATTCACCCCTCCACTTT.